A single sample gave rise to the 26 T cell receptor beta chains below, sequenced in a study of blood T cell repertoires in COVID-19. Profiled with immunoSEQ multiplex PCR; TCRdb holds only in-frame clones, not every one. The sample has over 200,000 clones, 84% seen once. Sequenced: PBMCs or T cells enriched from blood (not recorded which). These receptors were collected from a woman between 40 and 50 years old who had recovered from COVID-19.

V and J are TRBV30 and TRBJ1-1, with D perhaps matching TRBD1 (5 bases). Germline CDR1 GTSNPN, CDR2 SVGIG (reference sequence). This CDR3 region has 16 residues. Between the trimmed V and J ends, which lost 0 bases and 5 bases, there was a span of 19 bases. CDR3 region: CAWSVLGKGLWTEAFF. The CDR3 nucleotides are TGTGCCTGGAGTGTACTGGGAAAGGGGCTTTGGACTGAAGCTTTCTTT.

The V gene is TRBV11-3, the J gene TRBJ1-1, with a tentative D call TRBD1 (5 bases). The CDR3 length is 13 residues. Trimming removed 4 bases from V and 5 bases from J, with 11 bases in between. In germline, CDR1 is SGHNT, CDR2 YENEEA. CDR3 DNA: TGTGCCAGCAGCTGGGGGGTTAGGACTGAAGCTTTCTTT. Residues: CASSWGVRTEAFF.

The genes are TRBV5-8 and TRBJ2-4; D gene unclear. CDR3 length: 12 residues. With 2 bases removed from V and 4 bases from J, the gap between germline ends came to 4 bases. CDR1 and CDR2 from the germline V gene are SGHTS and YDEGEE. The CDR3: CASSFRKNIQYF. CDR3 coding DNA: TGTGCCAGCAGCTTCAGGAAAAACATTCAGTACTTC.

The gene calls are TRBV10-3 and TRBJ2-7, with 9 bases fitting TRBD1. Germline CDR1 is ENHRY and CDR2 is SYGVKD. This CDR3 comprises 14 residues. The J segment lost 5 bases and the V segment lost 7 bases, leaving 9 bases of the junction unmatched. The CDR3 DNA is TGTGCCATCACCCGGACAGGGGAACCCAACGAGCAGTACTTC. Translating gives CAITRTGEPNEQYF.

The chain is built from TRBV4-1 and TRBJ1-3; the match to TRBD1 covers 8 bases. V gave up 2 bases and J gave up 4 bases; unmatched junction bases: 7. The CDR3 covers 16 residues. Looked up from germline, CDR1 is MGHRA and CDR2 is YSYEKL. CDR3 nucleotides: TGCGCCAGCAGCCAACCAGGACAGGGCCCCGGAAACACCATATATTTT. Protein product: CASSQPGQGPGNTIYF.

This sequence joins TRBV2 and TRBJ1-2; 10 nucleotides line up with TRBD1. V was pared by 6 bases and J by 7 bases, with 5 bases of the junction left unmatched. Per the germline V gene, CDR1 is SNHLY and CDR2 is FYNNEI. The length of the CDR3 is 13 residues. The CDR3 nucleotides read TGTGCCAGCAGGGGGACAGGGGATGGTGGCTACACCTTC. Encoded protein: CASRGTGDGGYTF.

This clone was detected only once. V usage is TRBV3-1 (or the pseudogene TRBV3-2) and J usage is TRBJ2-7, with 7 bases aligning to TRBD2. V trimming: 4 bases; J trimming: 3 bases; junction bases outside the gene matches: 18. The CDR3 is made up of 18 amino acids. Looked up from germline, CDR1 is LGHDT and CDR2 is YNNKEL (reference sequence). In DNA, the CDR3 is TGTGCCAGCAGCCGGGCACTGTGGACTAGTGAGGCGGGCTACGAGCAGTACTTC. Protein: CASSRALWTSEAGYEQYF.

J is TRBJ1-5 and V is TRBV12-3 or TRBV12-4; no firm D call. The CDR3 contains 13 residues. V lost 2 bases to trimming and J lost 6 bases, with 8 bases between them. CDR3 in amino acids: CASSLSVGQPQHF. As DNA, the CDR3 is TGTGCCAGCAGTTTAAGCGTTGGTCAGCCCCAGCATTTT.

The V and J genes are TRBV29-1 and TRBJ2-3, with 10 nucleotides matching TRBD1. CDR1 is SQVTM and CDR2 is ANQGSEA in the germline V gene. This CDR3 has 13 residues. Unmatched junction bases numbered 3, after V lost 8 bases and J lost 1 base. CDR3 residues: CSSGTGGTDTQYF. CDR3 sequence (DNA): TGCAGCAGTGGGACAGGGGGCACAGATACGCAGTATTTT.

The chain uses TRBV7-2 and TRBJ2-1; tentative D call: TRBD1 (6 bases). In germline, CDR1 is SGHTA, CDR2 FQGNSA. The V end was cut by 5 bases, the J end by 7 bases, with 21 bases between. This CDR3 has 16 amino acids. CDR3 sequence reads: CASSRNDGTPWNEQFF. Written as DNA, the CDR3 is TGTGCCAGCAGCAGAAACGACGGGACACCATGGAATGAGCAGTTCTTC.

J is TRBJ1-1 and V is TRBV3-1 (or the pseudogene TRBV3-2); 7 bases line up with TRBD1. V lost 2 bases and J lost 8; bases outside the gene matches: 8. Germline V CDR1 and CDR2: LGHDT, YNNKEL (reference sequence). There are 14 residues in the CDR3. This CDR3 is CASSQTQGRGEAFF. The CDR3 region has the DNA TGTGCCAGCAGCCAAACACAGGGGCGTGGGGAAGCTTTCTTT.

The chain is built from TRBV27 and TRBJ2-1, with a possible D match to TRBD1 (5 bases). The CDR3 spans 13 residues. Germline values: CDR1 MNHEY, CDR2 SMNVEV (reference sequence). The V end was cut by 6 bases, the J end by 6 bases, with 12 bases between. The CDR3 loop is CASRQGPLNEQFF. The CDR3 bases are TGTGCCAGCAGGCAGGGCCCCCTCAATGAGCAGTTCTTC.

As DNA, the CDR3 is TGTGCCAGCAGGGGGGCCCGAAGGAACACCATATATTTT. Protein sequence: CASRGARRNTIYF. The gene calls are TRBV21-1 and TRBJ1-3; the table's D call TRBD1 went unverified against the DNA. TRBV21-1 constitutes a pseudogene. The CDR3 extends over 13 amino acids.

V is TRBV7-2 and J is TRBJ2-5, with TRBD2 as a possible D gene (5 bases). This CDR3 comprises 15 residues. Trimming shortened V by 4 bases and J by 4 bases, and 16 bases separated the two germline ends. Per germline, CDR1 SGHTA and CDR2 FQGNSA. The CDR3 sequence: CASSSGGFPRETQYF. Written as DNA, the CDR3 is TGTGCCAGCAGCTCCGGAGGATTCCCGAGAGAGACCCAGTACTTC.

V usage is TRBV7-2 and J usage is TRBJ2-7, with 7 bases identical to TRBD1. V lost 7 bases, J lost 0 bases, and 9 bases stayed unmatched. The CDR3 covers 15 residues. CDR1 and CDR2 (germline): SGHTA, FQGNSA. The CDR3 spells CASTQSRGLSYEQYF. The CDR3 region has the DNA TGTGCCAGCACCCAATCGAGGGGGCTCTCCTACGAGCAGTACTTC.

This clone appeared once. The chain is built from TRBV5-1 and TRBJ1-2; tentative D call: TRBD1 (6 bases). Per germline, CDR1 SGHRS and CDR2 YFSETQ. The CDR3 runs to 15 residues. Trimming shortened V by 0 bases and J by 4 bases, and 13 bases separated the two germline ends. CDR3 coding DNA: TGCGCCAGCAGCTTGGTTGGACAGAGATCCTATGGCTACACCTTC. This gives the protein CASSLVGQRSYGYTF.

The chain joins TRBV11-2 to TRBJ2-3; 7 bases fit TRBD2. This CDR3 is built from 18 residues. J lost 0 bases, V lost 1 base, and 10 bases had no gene match. Germline assignment: CDR1 SGHAT and CDR2 FQNNGV. This chain's CDR3 is CASSLVTASGSSTDTQYF. The CDR3 DNA reads TGTGCCAGCAGCTTAGTTACGGCTAGCGGTTCGAGCACAGATACGCAGTATTTT.

V is TRBV2 and J is TRBJ2-1; 11 bases are shared with TRBD2. V lost 11 bases and J lost 8; bases outside the gene matches: 8. The V gene's germline CDR1 is SNHLY and CDR2 FYNNEI. This CDR3 is built from 13 residues. In DNA, the CDR3 is TGTGCCGGAACTAGCGGGAGTCGGTATGAGCAGTTCTTC. This translates into CAGTSGSRYEQFF.

The gene calls are TRBV2 and TRBJ1-6; D unresolved. Trimming took 2 bases from V and 0 from J, leaving 8 bases between them. Germline values: CDR1 SNHLY, CDR2 FYNNEI. There are 16 residues in the CDR3. The CDR3 bases are TGTGCCAGCAGTGAATTTGTGAGCTCCTATAATTCACCCCTCCACTTT. Translation gives CASSEFVSSYNSPLHF.

The V and J genes are TRBV11-2 and TRBJ2-3; 9 positions match TRBD2. V gave up 1 base and J gave up 6 bases; unmatched junction bases: 11. The germline V gene encodes CDR1 SGHAT and CDR2 FQNNGV. CDR3 length: 17 amino acids. For the CDR3, the DNA is TGTGCCAGCAGCTTAGTTTTCGCGGGGGGGTTGATGGATACGCAGTATTTT. This gives the protein CASSLVFAGGLMDTQYF.

This chain connects TRBV5-4 to TRBJ2-5; 8 positions match TRBD2. With 4 bases clipped from V and 2 bases from J, the junction kept 4 bases outside the gene matches. The CDR3 spans 14 residues. Germline loops: CDR1 SGHNT, CDR2 YYREEE (reference sequence). CDR3 residues: CASSRGLAQETQYF. The CDR3 DNA is TGTGCCAGCAGCAGAGGACTAGCTCAAGAGACCCAGTACTTC.

V is TRBV10-3 and J is TRBJ2-4; 7 bases are shared with TRBD1. The ends lost 0 bases at V and 5 bases at J; junction bases unmatched: 4. The CDR3 contains 15 residues. From germline, CDR1 is ENHRY and CDR2 SYGVKD. In DNA form, the CDR3 reads TGTGCCATCAGTGAGTCGAAAGGGACAGAAAACATTCAGTACTTC. Translated: CAISESKGTENIQYF.

The rearrangement joins TRBV7-2 to TRBJ1-5; 7 bases agree with TRBD1. The CDR3 contains 15 residues. Germline assignment: CDR1 SGHTA and CDR2 FQGNSA. The V and J ends lost 5 bases and 6 bases, in that order; junction bases with no gene match: 10. In nucleotides, the CDR3 is TGTGCCAGCAGCCTAACAAGCCCAGGGGGTCAGCCCCAGCATTTT. It specifies CASSLTSPGGQPQHF.

The chain carries TRBV29-1 and TRBJ1-1, with D uncertain. The CDR3 runs 13 residues. Germline-derived CDR1 and CDR2 are SQVTM and ANQGSEA. V lost 2 bases, J lost 5 bases, and 12 bases lay in between. CDR3 bases: TGCAGCGTTGAACAAGAAATGAGGACTGAAGCTTTCTTT. Encoded protein: CSVEQEMRTEAFF.

The chain uses TRBV6-5 and TRBJ1-1; D possibly corresponds to TRBD1 (5 bases). Trimming shortened V by 4 bases and J by 7 bases, and 16 bases separated the two germline ends. The CDR3 runs to 14 residues. CDR1 and CDR2 (germline): MNHEY, SVGAGI. The CDR3 DNA follows: TGTGCCAGCAGTTCCGGCGGGGGGTACGGTGAAGCTTTCTTT. Its translation is CASSSGGGYGEAFF.

This rearrangement joins TRBV7-9 to TRBJ2-7; tentatively, D is TRBD2 (6 bases). CDR1 and CDR2 (germline): SEHNR, FQNEAQ (reference sequence). CDR3 length: 13 amino acids. The ends were cut back, 5 bases at V and 9 bases at J, with 17 bases in the middle. The CDR3 here is CASSPSGEQRQYV. For the CDR3, the DNA is TGTGCCAGCAGCCCGTCGGGGGAGCAACGGCAGTACGTC.